In its sample, the clone carrying this T cell receptor beta chain ranks as medium-sized (0.01 to 0.1%). Its specificity is unknown. Study observations and caveats: Tumor memory CD4+ T cell TCR gene usage was found to cluster with blood and lymph node memory CD4+ cells and with lymph node naive CD4+ cells.

The memory fraction was CD4+CD45RO+CD25- cells. The CDR3 is 14 amino acids. The V end lost 6 bases, the J end lost 0 bases, and 11 bases lay between the germline ends. Germline CDR1 MNHNY, CDR2 SVGAGI (reference sequence). Via MiXCR, TCRdb re-called the 5' RACE reads, giving one row per CDR3 protein. The sample holds over 55,000 distinct CDR3 sequences; 28% are singletons and the top ten take about 3%. The clonotype comes from a female donor with breast cancer. Sequenced material: tumor-infiltrating memory CD4+ T cells sorted from the breast tumor. Subset defined: memory CD4+ T cells, CD4+CD45RO+CD25-. The chain employs TRBV6-6 and TRBJ1-1, with D tentatively TRBD1 (5 bases). The CDR3 loop is CASSHQGMNTEAFF. CDR3 bases: TGTGCCAGCAGCCACCAGGGAATGAACACTGAAGCTTTCTTT.